One sample yielded the 17 T cell receptor beta chains listed below, sequenced in a study of T cells in Graves' hyperthyroidism and ophthalmopathy. Amplified TCR beta CDR3 regions came from RNA transcripts. TCR CDR3 regions were first amplified by RT-PCR with HTBI primers. TCRdb re-called the multiplex PCR reads through MiXCR, storing one row per CDR3 protein. The profile covers some 510,000 distinct CDR3 sequences, with around 20% appearing a single time and about 26% taken by the ten largest. Sequencing input: blood. Receptors were obtained from a man in his late teens or twenties with Graves' hyperthyroidism.

This clonotype occurred many times. This chain uses TRBV6-5 with TRBJ1-1, with 9 bases fitting TRBD1. The germline gives CDR1 MNHEY, CDR2 SVGAGI. After removal of 0 bases from V and 3 bases from J, the junction contained 5 bases not matched to a gene. The CDR3 consists of 16 residues. This CDR3 is CASSYSGTGYHTEAFF. Written as DNA, the CDR3 is TGTGCCAGCAGTTACTCAGGGACAGGGTATCACACTGAAGCTTTCTTT.

This clonotype came up many times. The genes are TRBV19 and TRBJ2-7; maybe TRBD1 (5 bases). This CDR3 region has 15 residues. With 5 bases removed from V and 0 bases from J, the gap between germline ends came to 14 bases. Germline lookup yields CDR1 LNHDA and CDR2 SQIVND (reference sequence). The CDR3 reads CASSLSGQNSYEQYF. The CDR3 bases are TGTGCCAGTAGTCTGTCAGGGCAGAACTCCTACGAGCAGTACTTC.

In this sample, this clonotype turned up a few times. The V and J genes are TRBV19 and TRBJ1-1; D not resolved. The CDR3 is 12 residues long. CDR1 and CDR2 (germline): LNHDA, SQIVND (reference sequence). The V end was cut by 6 bases, the J end by 11 bases, with 16 bases between. In DNA, the CDR3 is TGTGCCAGTAGACCGGGCCCCCGGAGGGCTTTCTTT. Translation: CASRPGPRRAFF.

At least ten counts were recorded for this clonotype. V is TRBV6-1 and J is TRBJ1-2; 9 bases are a match to TRBD1. This CDR3 contains 15 residues. V dropped 6 bases and J dropped 3; count of bases not matched to a gene: 8. In germline, CDR1 is MNHNS, CDR2 SASEGT. The CDR3 loop reads CASSVQGAGYYGYTF. CDR3 DNA sequence: TGTGCCAGCAGCGTACAGGGGGCCGGATACTATGGCTACACCTTC.

V is TRBV11-2 and J is TRBJ2-5; 8 bases line up with TRBD1. Germline V CDR1 and CDR2: SGHAT, FQNNGV. The CDR3 is made up of 15 amino acids. With V trimmed by 3 bases and J by 4 bases, 7 bases remained unmatched. CDR3 sequence (DNA): TGTGCCAGCAGCTTTGGACAGGGCATGGGAGAGACCCAGTACTTC. It encodes CASSFGQGMGETQYF.

About this clonotype itself: This may be a read error: a much more frequent sequence differs by one nucleotide. V usage is TRBV19 and J usage is TRBJ2-7; possibly TRBD2 for D (7 bases). Germline V gene data show CDR1 as LNHDA and CDR2 as SQIVND (reference sequence). Trimming took 4 bases from V and 3 from J, leaving 13 bases between them. CDR3 size: 14 residues. Here the CDR3 DNA reads TGTGCCAGTAGTACGGCGGGGGCCTTCTACGAGCAGTACTTC. It encodes CASSTAGAFYEQYF.

This clonotype has just a few counts. This sequence joins TRBV6-1 and TRBJ1-2; D ambiguous. The ends were cut back, 2 bases at V and 8 bases at J, with 12 bases in the middle. This CDR3 comprises 13 residues. Germline assignment: CDR1 MNHNS and CDR2 SASEGT. DNA of the CDR3: TGTGCCAGCAGTGAATCTTCCTCCGGAGGCTACACCTTC. This sequence encodes CASSESSSGGYTF.

This clonotype was detected a few times. The CDR3: CASGRQESSYEQYF. The CDR3 region has the DNA TGCGCCAGTGGGCGACAAGAAAGCTCCTACGAGCAGTACTTC. The V and J genes are TRBV5-1 and TRBJ2-7, with unresolved D. Trimming removed 8 bases at V and 0 bases at J, with 15 bases between. The CDR3 covers 14 residues. Germline values: CDR1 SGHRS, CDR2 YFSETQ.

There are many counts of this clonotype. V and J are TRBV6-2 or TRBV6-3 and TRBJ2-2; D remains unclear. V shed 3 bases and J shed 2 bases, with 7 bases lying between them. The CDR3 runs to 14 residues. Germline CDR1 is MNHEY and CDR2 is SVGEGT. CDR3 amino acids: CASSYLRNTGELFF. The CDR3 DNA follows: TGTGCCAGCAGTTATTTACGCAACACCGGGGAGCTGTTTTTT.

The rearrangement joins TRBV2 to TRBJ1-1; maybe TRBD1 (5 bases). Trimming pared 8 bases from V and 1 base from J, leaving 14 bases between. Per the germline V gene, CDR1 is SNHLY and CDR2 is FYNNEI. The CDR3 is 14 residues long. CDR3 bases: TGTGCCAGCCTCCTGGGGGGGTCGAACACTGAAGCTTTCTTT. Translation gives CASLLGGSNTEAFF.

This clonotype has at least ten counts. V gene TRBV28 combines with J gene TRBJ1-5; no clear D. The germline gives CDR1 MDHEN, CDR2 SYDVKM. V shed 3 bases and J shed 4 bases, with 16 bases lying between them. The CDR3 sequence is 16 residues long. The DNA for the CDR3 is TGTGCCAGCAGTTTCCCTCGGGGTTGGGAAAATCAGCCCCAGCATTTT. Protein: CASSFPRGWENQPQHF.

This sequence joins TRBV7-9 and TRBJ2-7; the D gene is possibly TRBD2 (7 bases). The CDR3 sequence is 15 residues long. V lost 0 bases, J lost 4 bases, and 13 bases lay in between. Looked up from germline, CDR1 is SEHNR and CDR2 is FQNEAQ (reference sequence). In DNA form, the CDR3 reads TGTGCCAGCAGCTTAGCGGGGGGGGGCCCATACGAGCAGTACTTC. Translated: CASSLAGGGPYEQYF.

This chain links TRBV19 with TRBJ2-7; D not certain. The V gene lost 4 bases and the J gene lost 0 bases, with 19 bases spanning the gap. In germline, CDR1 is LNHDA, CDR2 SQIVND (reference sequence). The CDR3 is 17 amino acids. CDR3 in amino acids: CASSTRGLRLDSYEQYF. CDR3 coding DNA: TGTGCCAGTAGTACAAGAGGTCTCCGACTCGACTCCTACGAGCAGTACTTC.

This clonotype was seen many times. The chain combines TRBV7-9 with TRBJ2-5; the match to TRBD1 covers 9 bases. The CDR3 has 14 amino acids. V lost 5 bases, J lost 3 bases, and 4 bases stayed unmatched. Germline values: CDR1 SEHNR, CDR2 FQNEAQ (reference sequence). The CDR3 region is CASSPRQGEETQYF. CDR3 coding DNA: TGTGCCAGCAGCCCTCGACAGGGGGAAGAGACCCAGTACTTC.

This clonotype was picked up many times. The chain links TRBV12-3 or TRBV12-4 to TRBJ2-5, with 14 positions matching TRBD2. The CDR3 runs to 18 residues. V lost 5 bases and J lost 0; bases outside the gene matches: 8. CDR3 in amino acids: CASSLSTSGGAYQETQYF. CDR3 nucleotides: TGTGCCAGCAGTCTCTCGACTAGCGGGGGGGCCTACCAAGAGACCCAGTACTTC.

This clonotype has a count of ten or more. The chain has TRBV11-2 and TRBJ2-7; 9 nucleotides line up with TRBD1. The length of the CDR3 is 14 residues. CDR1 and CDR2 from the germline V gene are SGHAT and FQNNGV. The V segment lost 5 bases and the J segment 11 bases; nucleotides outside the gene matches: 13. CDR3: CASSRTGTGTLEYF. The CDR3 DNA reads TGTGCCAGCAGCCGAACGGGGACAGGGACTTTGGAGTACTTC.

The CDR3 DNA reads TGTGCCAGCAGCATCGACAGGGGGGCCCCCGGGGAGCTGTTTTTT. This encodes CASSIDRGAPGELFF. V is TRBV11-2 and J is TRBJ2-2; 9 bases fit TRBD1. Trimming at V came to 5 bases and at J to 6 bases, leaving 7 bases not matched to a gene. This CDR3 is built from 15 residues. Germline values: CDR1 SGHAT, CDR2 FQNNGV.